This TCR beta chain was sequenced in a study of T cell changes during pregnancy in multiple sclerosis. The method was immunoSEQ multiplex PCR; TCRdb's version includes in-frame clones alone and lacks a portion of them. In the table there are some 27,000 clones, about 89% of which are singletons. This receptor was taken from a female donor with multiple sclerosis, enrolled in a pregnancy study. Here the sequenced sample was CD8+ T cells from peripheral blood mononuclear cells, taken before pregnancy.

CDR3 DNA: TGTGCCAGCAGCTTATCTAGCGGGGGTTTTAGCACAGATACGCAGTATTTT. This encodes CASSLSSGGFSTDTQYF. V gene TRBV7-9 combines with J gene TRBJ2-3; 10 nucleotides align to TRBD2. CDR1 and CDR2 from the germline V gene are SEHNR and FQNEAQ (reference sequence). Trimming cost V 2 bases and J 0 bases; bases outside gene matches: 5. The CDR3 is 17 amino acids.